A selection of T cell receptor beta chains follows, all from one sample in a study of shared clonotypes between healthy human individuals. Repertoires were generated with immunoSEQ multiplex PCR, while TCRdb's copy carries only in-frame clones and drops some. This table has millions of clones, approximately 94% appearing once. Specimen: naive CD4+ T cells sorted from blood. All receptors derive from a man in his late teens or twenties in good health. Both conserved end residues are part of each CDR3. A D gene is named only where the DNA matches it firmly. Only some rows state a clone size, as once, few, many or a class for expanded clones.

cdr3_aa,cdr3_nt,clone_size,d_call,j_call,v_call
CASSVSSGSHEQYF,TGTGCCAGCAGTGTGAGTAGCGGGAGTCACGAGCAGTACTTC,-,TRBD2,TRBJ2-7,TRBV2
CASSPGPDSETQYF,TGTGCCAGCTCACCGGGGCCGGACTCAGAGACCCAGTACTTC,-,-,TRBJ2-5,TRBV18
CASSGQGANSPLHF,TGTGCCAGCAGCGGACAGGGGGCAAATTCACCCCTCCACTTT,once,TRBD1,TRBJ1-6,TRBV9
CASKTVSSYNEQFF,TGTGCCAGCAAAACGGTCAGCTCCTACAATGAGCAGTTCTTC,-,-,TRBJ2-1,TRBV2
CASSLASQPSQPQHF,TGTGCCAGCAGCTTAGCGAGCCAGCCTTCTCAGCCCCAGCATTTT,-,-,TRBJ1-5,TRBV7-2
CASRKTGGQKTQYF,TGTGCCAGTAGAAAAACAGGGGGCCAAAAGACCCAGTACTTC,-,TRBD1,TRBJ2-5,TRBV19
CASSLGTSKPSYTF,TGTGCCAGCAGCCTCGGGACTTCAAAACCAAGCTACACCTTC,-,-,TRBJ1-2,TRBV2
CASTWTGGTNTGELFF,TGTGCCAGCACTTGGACAGGGGGCACGAACACCGGGGAGCTGTTTTTT,-,TRBD1,TRBJ2-2,TRBV5-6
CASSLVLADYNEQFF,TGTGCCAGCAGCTTGGTTCTAGCGGACTACAATGAGCAGTTCTTC,-,TRBD2,TRBJ2-1,TRBV5-4
CASSYWTADNSPLHF,TGTGCCAGCAGTTACTGGACAGCCGATAATTCACCCCTCCACTTT,-,-,TRBJ1-6,TRBV6-6
CASRSRGGVLNTEAFF,TGTGCCAGCAGATCAAGAGGAGGGGTTTTGAACACTGAAGCTTTCTTT,-,-,TRBJ1-1,TRBV27
CAATGGLGQPQHF,TGTGCCGCCACGGGGGGGCTAGGGCAGCCCCAGCATTTT,-,-,TRBJ1-5,TRBV28
CASSFRRGYGYTF,TGTGCCAGCAGTTTCCGTAGGGGCTATGGCTACACCTTC,-,-,TRBJ1-2,TRBV28
CASRAGGDRLVADTQYF,TGTGCCAGTCGAGCGGGAGGAGACCGCCTCGTAGCAGATACGCAGTATTTT,-,TRBD2,TRBJ2-3,TRBV19
CASRYRGGYGYTF,TGTGCCAGCAGGTACAGAGGCGGCTATGGCTACACCTTC,-,-,TRBJ1-2,TRBV5-8
CASSLPPGRGEQYF,TGTGCCAGCAGCCTCCCGCCGGGAAGGGGCGAGCAGTACTTC,few,-,TRBJ2-7,TRBV7-2
CASSGRVGTGELFF,TGCGCCAGCTCCGGCAGGGTCGGCACCGGGGAGCTGTTTTTT,-,-,TRBJ2-2,TRBV4-3
CASSTLAGYTQYF,TGTGCCAGTAGTACCCTAGCGGGTTATACGCAGTATTTT,-,TRBD2,TRBJ2-3,TRBV19
CASLSQGNEQFF,TGTGCCAGCTTAAGTCAGGGCAATGAGCAGTTCTTC,-,-,TRBJ2-1,TRBV6-5
CASSLNQRSTDTQYF,TGTGCCAGCAGCTTGAACCAGCGAAGCACAGATACGCAGTATTTT,-,-,TRBJ2-3,TRBV5-4
CASSESTYEQYF,TGCGCCAGCAGTGAGTCGACCTACGAGCAGTACTTC,-,-,TRBJ2-7,TRBV10-2
CASSERRTNEKLFF,TGTGCCAGCAGTGAGAGAAGAACTAATGAAAAACTGTTTTTT,once,-,TRBJ1-4,TRBV2
CASSPDGTTMNTEAFF,TGCGCCAGCAGCCCAGACGGAACGACTATGAACACTGAAGCTTTCTTT,-,-,TRBJ1-1,TRBV5-1
CASSSSGLRAGEQFF,TGTGCCAGCAGCTCCTCAGGTTTAAGGGCAGGTGAGCAGTTCTTC,once,-,TRBJ2-1,TRBV9
CASGRGLRETQYF,TGCGCCAGCGGAAGGGGGCTGCGGGAGACCCAGTACTTC,-,TRBD1,TRBJ2-5,TRBV5-1
CASSLLAGISTDTQYF,TGTGCCAGCAGCTTACTAGCGGGGATTAGCACAGATACGCAGTATTTT,-,TRBD2,TRBJ2-3,TRBV9
CASSLQTSGGRETQYF,TGTGCCAGCAGCTTACAAACGTCGGGGGGACGAGAGACCCAGTACTTC,-,TRBD2,TRBJ2-5,TRBV7-9
CASTSDRSSGNTIYF,TGTGCCAGCACATCGGACAGGAGCTCTGGAAACACCATATATTTT,-,TRBD1,TRBJ1-3,TRBV6-1
CASSMGRNGLAGEQFF,TGTGCCAGTAGTATGGGCAGGAATGGACTAGCGGGAGAGCAGTTCTTC,-,TRBD2,TRBJ2-1,TRBV19
CASSFSGRMGEQYF,TGTGCCAGCAGCTTTAGCGGGAGGATGGGCGAGCAGTACTTC,-,TRBD2,TRBJ2-7,TRBV11-2
CSVGPRLGETQYF,TGCAGCGTTGGGCCCCGACTTGGGGAGACCCAGTACTTC,-,-,TRBJ2-5,TRBV29-1
CASILDRGVNTEAFF,TGCGCCAGCATCCTGGACAGGGGTGTGAACACTGAAGCTTTCTTT,few,TRBD1,TRBJ1-1,TRBV5-1
CAISESSGGSQPQHF,TGTGCCATCAGTGAGTCGTCGGGGGGCTCTCAGCCCCAGCATTTT,-,-,TRBJ1-5,TRBV10-3
CASTAGGGWSDTEAFF,TGTGCCAGCACCGCGGGAGGGGGGTGGAGTGACACTGAAGCTTTCTTT,-,-,TRBJ1-1,TRBV28
CASSESNRGYEQYF,TGTGCCAGCAGTGAAAGTAATAGGGGATACGAGCAGTACTTC,-,-,TRBJ2-7,TRBV6-1
CASSQTQGWKAFF,TGTGCCAGCAGTCAGACTCAGGGGTGGAAGGCTTTCTTT,-,-,TRBJ1-1,TRBV6-6
CASSVDGKNYGYTF,TGTGCCAGCAGCGTTGACGGGAAAAACTATGGCTACACCTTC,-,-,TRBJ1-2,TRBV9
CASSPSQAYGYTF,TGTGCCAGCAGCCCCAGCCAAGCCTATGGCTACACCTTC,-,-,TRBJ1-2,TRBV9
CASSLSGGAASSYNEQFF,TGTGCCAGCAGCTTAAGTGGAGGGGCCGCCTCCTCCTACAATGAGCAGTTCTTC,-,-,TRBJ2-1,TRBV7-3
CASSLASQGSMNTEAFF,TGTGCCAGCAGCTTAGCCTCCCAGGGAAGCATGAACACTGAAGCTTTCTTT,-,-,TRBJ1-1,TRBV7-9
CASSEGPRNAETQYF,TGCGCCAGCAGCGAAGGACCTAGGAACGCGGAGACCCAGTACTTC,-,-,TRBJ2-5,TRBV5-1
CASSEAPGVSGELFF,TGTGCCAGCAGTGAAGCACCAGGGGTCTCCGGGGAGCTGTTTTTT,-,-,TRBJ2-2,TRBV6-1
CSVTGYTGYTF,TGCAGCGTTACAGGGTATACTGGCTACACCTTC,few,-,TRBJ1-2,TRBV29-1
CASSLTFTGRSLNTQYF,TGTGCCAGCAGCTTAACCTTCACCGGACGTTCCTTGAATACGCAGTATTTT,-,-,TRBJ2-3,TRBV7-2
CASSVTDSRANVLTF,TGTGCCAGCAGCGTGACGGACTCTCGAGCCAACGTCCTGACTTTC,-,-,TRBJ2-6,TRBV9
CASSQLGTAYNEQFF,TGCGCCAGCAGCCAACTGGGGACAGCTTACAATGAGCAGTTCTTC,-,TRBD1,TRBJ2-1,TRBV4-1
CASIGTTDTQYF,TGTGCCAGCATCGGGACCACAGATACGCAGTATTTT,-,-,TRBJ2-3,TRBV2
CASSLPSQETQYF,TGCGCCAGCAGCTTGCCTTCTCAAGAGACCCAGTACTTC,-,-,TRBJ2-5,TRBV5-1